This T cell receptor beta chain was sequenced in a study of cytomegalovirus exposure and HLA in healthy donors. It was with 60 Vbeta and 13 Jbeta primers that the PCR ran. Data came from immunoSEQ multiplex PCR; TCRdb stores just in-frame clones and leaves some out. The profile shows about 78,000 clones, roughly 84% of them singletons. CDR3 length: 14 amino acids. Germline V gene sequence: CDR1 SGDLS, CDR2 YYNGEE. Trimming at V came to 3 bases and at J to 9 bases, leaving 10 bases not matched to a gene. A few counts support this clone. Specimen: PBMCs. The TCR sequence derives from a woman in her fifties or sixties in good health and CMV-seronegative. The chain combines TRBV9 with TRBJ2-5, with TRBD1 matching 8 bases. CDR3 sequence reads: CASSEGTGVLPQYF. The CDR3 region has the DNA TGTGCCAGCAGCGAAGGGACAGGCGTTTTACCCCAGTACTTC.